This entry lists 19 T cell receptor beta chains sequenced from one sample in a study of blood T cell repertoires in COVID-19. Here immunoSEQ multiplex PCR was the method, and the copy in TCRdb shows in-frame clones only, minus some. The sample lists about 24,000 clones; 86% were seen once. Sequencing was carried out using peripheral blood. The receptors stem from a human donor with active COVID-19. The donor label of this sample is uncertain.

The rearrangement joins TRBV18 to TRBJ1-5; weak D call: TRBD1 (6 bases). The CDR3 extends over 13 amino acids. The germline CDR1 and CDR2 sequences are KGHSH and LQKENI. V was trimmed by 6 bases and J by 4 bases, leaving 10 bases between them. CDR3 region: CASSGAENQPQHF. The CDR3 DNA reads as TGTGCCAGCTCGGGGGCCGAAAATCAGCCCCAGCATTTT.

This clone was seen only once. The gene calls are TRBV7-9 and TRBJ2-3; D unclear. Germline lookup yields CDR1 SEHNR and CDR2 FQNEAQ (reference sequence). This CDR3 has 14 amino acids. V shed 2 bases and J shed 0 bases, with 6 bases lying between them. CDR3 coding DNA: TGTGCCAGCAGCTTAAGTACTAGCACAGATACGCAGTATTTT. Translated, it gives CASSLSTSTDTQYF.

The chain couples TRBV19 to TRBJ2-1; 13 bases align to TRBD2. Germline trimming cut 8 bases from V and 4 bases from J; bases unmatched to any gene: 5. CDR1 is LNHDA and CDR2 is SQIVND in the germline V gene (reference sequence). The CDR3 is 15 residues long. CDR3: CASGRTSGGYNEQFF. The CDR3 nucleotides are TGTGCCAGTGGACGGACTAGCGGGGGATACAATGAGCAGTTCTTC. Supplemented by reference TRBV19 and TRBJ2-1, the full variable domain reads DGGITQSPKYLFRKEGQNVTLSCEQNLNHDAMYWYRQDPGQGLRLIYYSQIVNDFQKGDIAEGYSVSREKKESFPLTVTSAQKNPTAFYLCASGRTSGGYNEQFFGPGTRLTVL.

The chain has TRBV6-2 or TRBV6-3 and TRBJ2-7; D is ambiguous. This CDR3 has 17 residues. Looked up from germline, CDR1 is MNHEY and CDR2 is SVGEGT. Trimming took off 0 bases at V and 0 bases at J, with 15 bases between the two ends. The CDR3 nucleotides are TGTGCCAGCAGTTACTCTAGTCGAGGCGAGTTCTCCTACGAGCAGTACTTC. Translated: CASSYSSRGEFSYEQYF.

The J gene is TRBJ1-5, the V gene TRBV19, with D perhaps matching TRBD1 (5 bases). The CDR3 is 13 amino acids. The germline V gene encodes CDR1 LNHDA and CDR2 SQIVND (reference sequence). Trimming took off 3 bases at V and 6 bases at J, with 9 bases between the two ends. The CDR3: CASSIQGGQPQHF. CDR3 nucleotides: TGTGCCAGTAGTATCCAGGGTGGTCAGCCCCAGCATTTT.

The CDR3 DNA sequence: TGTGCCAGCGGTAGCGGGGGTGGGCAGTATTTT. This codes for CASGSGGGQYF. The V gene is TRBV12-3 or TRBV12-4, the J gene TRBJ2-3; 9 bases map to TRBD2. The length of the CDR3 is 11 residues. Trimming at V came to 8 bases and at J to 11 bases, leaving 5 bases not matched to a gene.

The chain links TRBV9 to TRBJ2-2; tentatively, D is TRBD2 (6 bases). Per the germline V gene, CDR1 is SGDLS and CDR2 is YYNGEE. The CDR3 runs 15 residues. Trimming left V 0 bases short and J 6 bases short, with 12 bases between. The CDR3 sequence: CASSVGLGEAGELFF. The CDR3 DNA is TGTGCCAGCAGCGTAGGCCTAGGGGAGGCCGGGGAGCTGTTTTTT.

In its sample, this clone was seen a few times. The chain carries TRBV28 and TRBJ2-1; TRBD1 matches at 8 bases. V dropped 3 bases and J dropped 2; count of bases not matched to a gene: 12. The CDR3 runs 18 residues. Germline values: CDR1 MDHEN, CDR2 SYDVKM. The CDR3 region is CASSLGLLTGDTYNEQFF. The CDR3, as DNA: TGTGCCAGCAGTTTGGGCCTACTGACAGGGGACACCTACAATGAGCAGTTCTTC.

V and J are TRBV5-4 and TRBJ2-3; 9 positions match TRBD2. Per germline, CDR1 SGHNT and CDR2 YYREEE (reference sequence). The CDR3 runs 14 residues. V trimming: 5 bases; J trimming: 2 bases; junction bases outside the gene matches: 3. The CDR3 bases are TGTGCCAGCAGTCTAGCGGGGAACACAGATACGCAGTATTTT. As protein: CASSLAGNTDTQYF.

The CDR3 bases are TGTGCCAGCAGCGATCCACGCGTAACAGGGGAATTCACAGATACGCAGTATTTT. Translating gives CASSDPRVTGEFTDTQYF. This chain connects TRBV11-3 to TRBJ2-3; 7 bases align to TRBD1. The length of the CDR3 is 18 residues. The germline V gene has CDR1 SGHNT and CDR2 YENEEA. With V trimmed by 5 bases and J by 2 bases, 16 bases remained unmatched.

The chain recombines TRBV18 with TRBJ2-1; 15 bases align to TRBD2. With 4 bases clipped from V and 6 bases from J, the junction kept 4 bases outside the gene matches. This CDR3 region has 16 residues. Per the germline V gene, CDR1 is KGHSH and CDR2 is LQKENI. The CDR3 region has the DNA TGTGCCAGCTCACAAGGACTAGCGGGAGGGGGCAATGAGCAGTTCTTC. It translates to CASSQGLAGGGNEQFF.

The chain combines TRBV7-9 with TRBJ1-6; tentative D call: TRBD1 (6 bases). The CDR3 covers 17 residues. V was cut by 5 bases and J by 4 bases, with 18 bases left in between. Germline loops: CDR1 SEHNR, CDR2 FQNEAQ (reference sequence). Written as DNA, the CDR3 is TGTGCCAGCAGCGCCCAGAGCGGGACACGATATAATTCACCCCTCCACTTT. Encoded protein: CASSAQSGTRYNSPLHF.

This chain joins TRBV7-9 and TRBJ2-2; D is unclear. Germline CDR1 is SEHNR and CDR2 is FQNEAQ (reference sequence). The CDR3 sequence is 13 residues long. The ends were cut back, 1 base at V and 4 bases at J, with 4 bases in the middle. CDR3 residues: CASSLGATGELFF. In nucleotides, the CDR3 is TGTGCCAGCAGCTTAGGGGCCACCGGGGAGCTGTTTTTT.

The gene calls are TRBV5-1 and TRBJ1-4, with D perhaps TRBD1 (5 bases). V was shortened by 1 base and J by 2 bases, with 6 bases between the two germline ends. The CDR3 totals 14 residues. The V gene's germline CDR1 is SGHRS and CDR2 YFSETQ. The CDR3 coding sequence is TGCGCCAGCAGCTTGTCAGGGACTAATGAAAAACTGTTTTTT. Translating it yields CASSLSGTNEKLFF.

This clone was recorded a few times. The chain employs TRBV24-1 and TRBJ2-2; D is perhaps TRBD1 (6 bases). The ends were cut back, 1 base at V and 5 bases at J, with 13 bases in the middle. From germline, CDR1 is KGHDR and CDR2 SFDVKD. CDR3 size: 16 residues. This CDR3 is CATSDFKGDGTGELFF. The CDR3 coding sequence is TGTGCCACCAGTGATTTTAAGGGGGACGGGACCGGGGAGCTGTTTTTT.

V usage is TRBV28 and J usage is TRBJ1-1; D uncertain. The V gene lost 4 bases and the J gene lost 0 bases, with 12 bases spanning the gap. The CDR3 runs 15 residues. The germline CDR1 and CDR2 sequences are MDHEN and SYDVKM. The CDR3 is CASSSPQTLNTEAFF. The CDR3 DNA is TGTGCCAGCAGTTCACCACAGACCCTGAACACTGAAGCTTTCTTT.

V usage is TRBV12-3 or TRBV12-4 and J usage is TRBJ2-4; D unclear. The germline V and J ends were trimmed by 8 bases and 0 bases, with 5 bases remaining between them. The CDR3 has 12 residues. Here the CDR3 reads CASGLAKNIQYF. CDR3 coding DNA: TGTGCCAGCGGCTTAGCCAAAAACATTCAGTACTTC.

CDR3 bases: TGTGCCAGCAGCTCCAGCTACAGGGTCCTGAACACTGAAGCTTTCTTT. This encodes CASSSSYRVLNTEAFF. V usage is TRBV7-2 and J usage is TRBJ1-1, with D possibly being TRBD1 (6 bases). Between the trimmed V and J ends, which lost 4 bases and 0 bases, there was a span of 15 bases. The CDR3 is 16 residues long. The germline gives CDR1 SGHTA, CDR2 FQGNSA.

This chain uses TRBV7-3 with TRBJ2-3; D may be TRBD1 (5 bases). Between the trimmed V and J ends, which lost 0 bases and 4 bases, there was a span of 5 bases. Germline CDR1 is SGHTA and CDR2 is FQGTGA. This CDR3 has 13 amino acids. CDR3 in DNA: TGTGCCAGCAGCTTAACGGGGCCAGATACGCAGTATTTT. Amino acids: CASSLTGPDTQYF.